This T cell receptor beta chain was sequenced during a study of Graves' ophthalmopathy and Graves' hyperthyroidism (dated 2018 in TCRdb). In terms of the full investigation: Peripheral blood was collected before any treatment was given, at the time of initial diagnosis. TCR beta repertoire signatures were used to distinguish Graves' ophthalmopathy from Graves' hyperthyroidism and to predict progression to ophthalmopathy. In total, 135 blood samples were TCR-sequenced: under 45 ophthalmopathy, around 75 hyperthyroidism and some 17 hyperthyroidism-to-ophthalmopathy patients. To explore V-J signatures distinguishing ophthalmopathy from hyperthyroidism, a discovery set of about a hundred patients (around 44 ophthalmopathy, roughly 55 stable hyperthyroidism) was enrolled. For independent validation, a separate cohort was made up of 18 hyperthyroidism patients plus 17 patients who later progressed from hyperthyroidism to ophthalmopathy. In roughly 6 hyperthyroidism patients, T-cell repertoires of thyroid tissue and blood were compared. Following sample collection, hyperthyroidism patients were given methimazole at a starting dose of 30 mg daily, and ophthalmopathy patients were given high-dose intravenous methylprednisolone. The paper's findings and limits, for the study overall: Most expanded thyroid clonotypes with frequency above 0.001 were also detected in blood, suggesting blood repertoires may reflect the thyroid immune response. The 13-signature model separated ophthalmopathy from stable hyperthyroidism with roughly 89% sensitivity and almost 84% specificity in cross-validation, and 80%/75% in the test set. In validation, the model predicted ophthalmopathy progression with more than 70% sensitivity and around 72% specificity; roughly 12 predicted patients were CT-confirmed with GO in a median of approximately 6.2 months. No statistical method was used to predetermine the sample size, and group allocation was not hidden from the investigators.

This clonotype occurred a few times. The antigen it binds to is not known. The input lacks base qualities; no much larger clone sits a single base away. Ophthalmopathy patients were characterized by moderately to severely active disease, a Clinical Activity Score of at least 3, a NOSPECS grade of at least 4, and a disease duration under 3 months. Anyone with other autoimmune diseases, uncontrolled infections, pregnancy or lactation was excluded from the study. Diagnosis relied on clinical symptoms, serum thyroxine, TRAb, thyroid ultrasound and orbital computed tomography. Ficoll-Paque density gradient centrifugation was used to isolate PBMCs from 8 to 10 ml of fresh peripheral blood. Total RNA was extracted using Trizol reagent, and RNA quality was checked on an Agilent 2100 Bioanalyzer. For repertoire sequencing, TCR beta CDR3 regions were amplified from RNA transcripts. The first round was an RT-PCR using HTBI primers with the Qiagen OneStep RT-PCR kit, and this first round was followed by a second-round multiplex PCR, then size selection and purification. Libraries were sequenced paired-end with 100 bp reads on an Illumina HiSeq2000. The paper's data handling went like this. SOAPnuke was used to process the reads, removing any read that contained adapters or uncalled bases, had a mean Phred below 15, or lacked an exact match to the constant primer or identifier. High-quality paired reads were merged with COPE v1.2.5. Each unique nucleotide sequence was treated as a clonotype, and MiTCR v1.1 was used to align the clonotypes to the IMGT TRB V, D and J references. Only V-J combinations with frequency above 0.0001 were analysed, covering more than 99% of repertoires. For each V-J combination, a TCR clonal expansion and chaos score was defined as the ratio of F50 clonal expansion to chaos observed in the TCRdist matrix. Features were reduced by Welch's t-statistics and random forest to around 13 V-J combinations, which fed a naive Bayes classifier. Thyroid-blood repertoire similarity was quantified with the Morisita-Horn index. Through fastp at Q25 and MiXCR, TCRdb rebuilt clones from the public reads, retaining in-frame beta chains. Each record represents a unique CDR3 protein, reported with the most common genes and DNA among its rows. TCRdb assigned the V and J calls; the authors' analysis was not used. The sample table lists 200,000 to 300,000 distinct CDR3 sequences, 45% of them with a count of one. Jointly, the top ten make up roughly 50% of the sample.

Sequencing input: peripheral blood. This TCR derives from an adult man with Graves' ophthalmopathy.

The CDR3 protein sequence reads: CASSFAGANTEAFF. The nucleotide sequence reads TGTGCCAGCAGCTTCGCAGGAGCGAACACTGAAGCTTTCTTT. The chain joins TRBV5-8 to TRBJ1-1; the D gene identity is not certain. CDR1 and CDR2 are drawn from the germline V gene: SGHTS, YDEGEE. The germline ends are 9 bases apart after V is trimmed by 2 bases and J by 1 base. The CDR3 covers 14 residues, taking in both the cysteine and the phenylalanine. Of the read, only the CDR3 DNA is kept; its 42 bases are in frame from base 1.